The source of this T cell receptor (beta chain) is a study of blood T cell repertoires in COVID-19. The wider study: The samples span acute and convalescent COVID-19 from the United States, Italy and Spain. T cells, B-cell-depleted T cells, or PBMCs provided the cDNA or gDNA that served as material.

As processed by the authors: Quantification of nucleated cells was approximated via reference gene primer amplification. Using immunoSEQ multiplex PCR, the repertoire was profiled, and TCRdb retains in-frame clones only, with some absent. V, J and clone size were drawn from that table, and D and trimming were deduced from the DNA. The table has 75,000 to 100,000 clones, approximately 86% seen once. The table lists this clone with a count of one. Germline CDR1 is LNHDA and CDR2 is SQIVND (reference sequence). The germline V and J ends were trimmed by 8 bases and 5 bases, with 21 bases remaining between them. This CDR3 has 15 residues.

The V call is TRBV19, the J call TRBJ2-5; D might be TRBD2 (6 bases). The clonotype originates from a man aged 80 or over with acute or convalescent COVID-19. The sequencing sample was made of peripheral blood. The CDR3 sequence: CASSPPRRGVETQYF. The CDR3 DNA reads TGTGCCAGTTCTCCCCCAAGGAGGGGAGTGGAGACCCAGTACTTC.